The 22 T cell receptor beta chains listed next were all sequenced from one sample in a study of blood T cell repertoires in COVID-19. Some clones are missing from TCRdb's copy, which holds only in-frame ones; the method was immunoSEQ multiplex PCR. The sample carries roughly 270,000 clones, roughly 80% recorded once. Material for sequencing was PBMCs or T cells enriched from blood (not recorded which). Every receptor here comes from a man aged 40-49 years who had been exposed to COVID-19.

This chain uses TRBV11-3 with TRBJ2-1; no firm D call. Germline CDR1 SGHNT, CDR2 YENEEA. With 6 bases removed from V and 6 bases from J, the gap between germline ends came to 15 bases. This CDR3 contains 14 residues. The CDR3 loop reads CASRSGPEGNEQFF. In DNA form, the CDR3 reads TGTGCCAGCAGATCAGGCCCGGAAGGCAATGAGCAGTTCTTC.

The rearrangement joins TRBV5-1 to TRBJ1-1; a weak D match, TRBD1 (6 bases). Germline V gene data show CDR1 as SGHRS and CDR2 as YFSETQ. The CDR3 loop spans 14 amino acids. V lost 4 bases, J lost 1 base, and 11 bases lay in between. The CDR3 sequence: CASSIQGGNTEAFF. CDR3 DNA: TGCGCCAGCAGCATACAGGGTGGGAACACTGAAGCTTTCTTT. The variable domain in full, completed from reference TRBV5-1 and TRBJ1-1, reads KAGVTQTPRYLIKTRGQQVTLSCSPISGHRSVSWYQQTPGQGLQFLFEYFSETQRNKGNFPGRFSGRQFSNSRSEMNVSTLELGDSALYLCASSIQGGNTEAFFGQGTRLTVV.

This clone was picked up one time. The gene calls are TRBV20-1 and TRBJ2-2, with D hard to call. Germline assignment: CDR1 DFQATT and CDR2 SNEGSKA (reference sequence). The CDR3 is 10 residues long. Trimming cost V 6 bases and J 7 bases, with 6 bases left between them. CDR3 residues: CSATSGELFF. CDR3 sequence (DNA): TGCAGTGCAACGAGCGGGGAGCTGTTTTTT.

The chain carries TRBV7-2 and TRBJ2-4, with unresolved D. V gave up 4 bases and J gave up 1 base, with 17 bases separating them. CDR3 length: 17 residues. Per germline, CDR1 SGHTA and CDR2 FQGNSA. The CDR3 here is CASSSEPAGGAKNIQYF. CDR3 DNA sequence: TGTGCCAGCAGCTCCGAGCCGGCAGGTGGGGCCAAAAACATTCAGTACTTC.

This clone has a single count. The chain is built from TRBV21-1 and TRBJ2-5; the tabulated D call, TRBD2, remains unverified against the DNA. TRBV21-1 is a pseudogene. The CDR3 loop spans 16 amino acids. The CDR3 here is CASSNDGLAGEETQYF. The CDR3 bases are TGTGCCAGCAGCAATGATGGCCTAGCGGGAGAAGAGACCCAGTACTTC.

The chain is built from TRBV19 and TRBJ1-5; D not resolved. This CDR3 region has 13 residues. Germline CDR1 LNHDA, CDR2 SQIVND (reference sequence). The germline V and J ends were trimmed by 7 bases and 11 bases, with 18 bases remaining between them. The CDR3 region is CASNTRRGTSQHF. In DNA, the CDR3 is TGTGCCAGTAACACCCGACGGGGAACTTCCCAGCATTTT.

The V and J genes are TRBV2 and TRBJ1-5, with D possibly matching TRBD1 (5 bases). Germline CDR1 and CDR2: SNHLY and FYNNEI. V dropped 8 bases and J dropped 4 bases, with 12 bases sitting between them. This CDR3 spans 13 amino acids. In DNA, the CDR3 is TGTGCCAGCTATGGCAGGGTTAATCAGCCCCAGCATTTT. Its translation: CASYGRVNQPQHF.

J is TRBJ2-7 and V is TRBV5-1; D might be TRBD1 (6 bases). The V gene's germline CDR1 is SGHRS and CDR2 YFSETQ. With 4 bases removed from V and 2 bases from J, the gap between germline ends came to 13 bases. The CDR3 extends over 14 amino acids. In DNA form, the CDR3 reads TGCGCCAGCAGCCTACCGGGACACCCCTACGAGCAGTACTTC. The encoded protein is CASSLPGHPYEQYF.

This chain connects TRBV30 to TRBJ2-2; possible D gene TRBD2, 6 bases. Germline assignment: CDR1 GTSNPN and CDR2 SVGIG (reference sequence). The CDR3 runs to 16 residues. The ends were cut back, 3 bases at V and 2 bases at J, with 16 bases in the middle. The CDR3 DNA reads as TGTGCCTGGAGGCGGAGCGGAGGGCTTAACACCGGGGAGCTGTTTTTT. Amino acids: CAWRRSGGLNTGELFF.

The rearrangement links TRBV2 to TRBJ1-5; D not certain. Trimming took off 3 bases at V and 4 bases at J, with 7 bases between the two ends. The CDR3 totals 13 residues. Germline V lookup: CDR1 SNHLY, CDR2 FYNNEI. CDR3 in DNA: TGTGCCAGCAGTGAGGAGGGAAATCAGCCCCAGCATTTT. It is translated as CASSEEGNQPQHF.

The rearrangement links TRBV28 to TRBJ2-5; possibly TRBD1 for D (7 bases). The germline V gene has CDR1 MDHEN and CDR2 SYDVKM. The germline V and J ends were trimmed by 3 bases and 7 bases, with 12 bases remaining between them. The CDR3 loop spans 13 amino acids. Here the CDR3 DNA reads TGTGCCAGCAGTTTTCAGGGGGGAAGGACCCAGTACTTC. This gives the protein CASSFQGGRTQYF.

The chain joins TRBV19 to TRBJ2-7; 9 bases map to TRBD1. After removal of 8 bases from V and 2 bases from J, the junction contained 4 bases not matched to a gene. This CDR3 has 13 amino acids. The germline V gene encodes CDR1 LNHDA and CDR2 SQIVND (reference sequence). The CDR3 DNA reads as TGTGCCAGTTCCGGGACAGGGCCCTACGAGCAGTACTTC. It yields the protein CASSGTGPYEQYF.

The V and J genes are TRBV6-2 or TRBV6-3 and TRBJ2-1; 13 positions match TRBD2. Germline V gene sequence: CDR1 MNHEY, CDR2 SVGEGT. After removal of 5 bases from V and 9 bases from J, the junction contained 7 bases not matched to a gene. The CDR3 covers 15 residues. The CDR3, as DNA: TGTGCCAGCAGTCCAACTAGCGGGAGGGCCGCTGAGCAGTTCTTC. Its protein product is CASSPTSGRAAEQFF.

This sequence joins TRBV5-1 and TRBJ2-2; 12 nucleotides agree with TRBD1. CDR3 length: 16 residues. V trimming: 4 bases; J trimming: 7 bases; junction bases outside the gene matches: 8. Germline CDR1 and CDR2: SGHRS and YFSETQ. DNA of the CDR3: TGCGCCAGCAGCCACCAGGGACAGGGGGCCGGCGGGGAGCTGTTTTTT. This sequence encodes CASSHQGQGAGGELFF.

This chain connects TRBV19 to TRBJ2-1; maybe TRBD2 (6 bases). The CDR3 has 16 residues. CDR1 and CDR2 from the germline V gene are LNHDA and SQIVND (reference sequence). Between the trimmed V and J ends, which lost 4 bases and 3 bases, there was a span of 16 bases. The CDR3 nucleotides are TGTGCCAGTAGTACCCCTATTGCGGGGAGCTACAATGAGCAGTTCTTC. The encoded protein is CASSTPIAGSYNEQFF.

This rearrangement joins TRBV18 to TRBJ1-2; 9 nucleotides line up with TRBD1. The CDR3 has 14 residues. CDR1 is KGHSH, CDR2 LQKENI, per germline. V lost 5 bases to trimming and J lost 3 bases; unmatched junction nucleotides: 4. The CDR3 region is CASSVRDRDYGYTF. Here the CDR3 DNA reads TGTGCCAGCTCAGTCCGGGACAGGGACTATGGCTACACCTTC.

The chain joins TRBV7-9 to TRBJ1-2, with 7 bases fitting TRBD1. J lost 7 bases, V lost 6 bases, and 8 bases had no gene match. The CDR3 length is 13 residues. CDR1 and CDR2 (germline): SEHNR, FQNEAQ (reference sequence). This CDR3 is CASRSGQVGGYTF. In nucleotides, the CDR3 is TGTGCCAGCAGATCTGGACAGGTTGGTGGCTACACCTTC.

This clone appeared a few times. The V call is TRBV7-9, the J call TRBJ2-6; D call uncertain. The CDR3 is made up of 14 amino acids. Germline V gives CDR1 SEHNR, CDR2 FQNEAQ (reference sequence). V lost 8 bases to trimming and J lost 0 bases, with 8 bases between them. In DNA form, the CDR3 reads TGTGCCAGCCCCAGGAGCTCTGGGGCCAACGTCCTGACTTTC. Translated, it gives CASPRSSGANVLTF.

On this clone: This sample also contains other DNA sequences that code for the same CDR3. The gene calls are TRBV5-1 and TRBJ2-7, with 11 positions matching TRBD1. The V gene end was trimmed by 3 bases and the J gene end by 3 bases; junction bases not matched to a gene: 2. Per the germline V gene, CDR1 is SGHRS and CDR2 is YFSETQ. The CDR3 has 14 amino acids. In DNA form, the CDR3 reads TGCGCCAGCAGCTCGGGGACAGGGGGCTACGAGCAGTACTTC. It encodes CASSSGTGGYEQYF.

Comments on this clone: This sample includes further DNA sequences coding for the same CDR3. The chain couples TRBV7-2 to TRBJ2-1; 8 nucleotides agree with TRBD1. The CDR3 loop spans 15 amino acids. Germline CDR1 and CDR2: SGHTA and FQGNSA. The trim removed 5 bases at V and 4 bases at J, leaving 7 bases unmatched. The CDR3 DNA follows: TGTGCCAGCAGCAGTGACAGGGGTTCATACAATGAGCAGTTCTTC. This encodes CASSSDRGSYNEQFF.

The rearrangement uses TRBV14 and TRBJ1-1; D not certain. Per germline, CDR1 SGHDN and CDR2 FVKESK. This CDR3 spans 14 amino acids. V shed 2 bases and J shed 4 bases, with 11 bases lying between them. CDR3 amino acids: CASSQYQEGTEAFF. The DNA for the CDR3 is TGTGCCAGCAGCCAATATCAGGAGGGCACTGAAGCTTTCTTT.

A single count supports this clone. V gene TRBV27 combines with J gene TRBJ1-1; D gene ambiguous. This CDR3 has 16 amino acids. V was shortened by 6 bases and J by 1 base, with 18 bases between the two germline ends. The germline V gene encodes CDR1 MNHEY and CDR2 SMNVEV (reference sequence). The CDR3 coding sequence is TGTGCCAGCAGACGGGATGCAGACTTTTGGAACACTGAAGCTTTCTTT. Translation gives CASRRDADFWNTEAFF.